These 14 T cell receptor beta chains were sequenced from one sample in a study of OX40 agonist ivuxolimab in advanced cancers. Clones were read by immunoSEQ multiplex PCR, and TCRdb kept only the in-frame ones, dropping some. This sample has some 120,000 clones; 80% to 95% occur once, and the top ten carry about 0.81%. The sample consisted of CD4+ or CD8+ T cells sorted from blood, taken in a trial of the OX40 agonist ivuxolimab. The receptor set was obtained from an adult with an advanced solid tumor such as melanoma, head and neck, liver or kidney cancer.

The chain combines TRBV28 with TRBJ1-1; a weak D match, TRBD1 (6 bases). V was cut by 5 bases and J by 8 bases, with 12 bases left in between. The CDR3 contains 12 residues. CDR1 is MDHEN and CDR2 is SYDVKM in the germline V gene. The CDR3 sequence is CASSNRDREAFF. In DNA form, the CDR3 reads TGTGCCAGCAGTAACAGGGACCGGGAAGCTTTCTTT. Filled out from reference TRBV28 and TRBJ1-1, the complete variable domain reads DVKVTQSSRYLVKRTGEKVFLECVQDMDHENMFWYRQDPGLGLRLIYFSYDVKMKEKGDIPEGYSVSREKKERFSLILESASTNQTSMYLCASSNRDREAFFGQGTRLTVV.

The chain uses TRBV9 and TRBJ2-3, with 9 bases identical to TRBD2. J gave up 7 bases and V 3 bases, and 12 bases lay outside the gene matches. Germline-derived CDR1 and CDR2 are SGDLS and YYNGEE. CDR3 length: 16 residues. For the CDR3, the DNA is TGTGCCAGCAGCGCCCCCCGAGCGGGAGGCCCCCATACGCAGTATTTT. Translated: CASSAPRAGGPHTQYF.

Notes on this clone: Other DNA variants within this sample encode the same CDR3. This chain links TRBV20-1 with TRBJ1-1; D not certain. Germline values: CDR1 DFQATT, CDR2 SNEGSKA (reference sequence). Trimming took 5 bases from V and 2 from J, leaving 3 bases between them. The CDR3 loop spans 10 amino acids. The CDR3 protein is CSARNTEAFF. CDR3 DNA: TGCAGTGCTCGAAACACTGAAGCTTTCTTT.

The rearrangement uses TRBV7-2 and TRBJ2-7; 9 bases are shared with TRBD2. J lost 2 bases, V lost 1 base, and 3 bases had no gene match. This CDR3 comprises 15 residues. The germline V gene encodes CDR1 SGHTA and CDR2 FQGNSA. CDR3 in DNA: TGTGCCAGCAGCTTAGAGGCTAGCGGGGCCTACGAGCAGTACTTC. Translated: CASSLEASGAYEQYF.

In its sample, this clone was seen once. Its ends do not fully match the called genes, so a read error is possible. V gene TRBV5-6 combines with J gene TRBJ2-7, with 8 bases lining up with TRBD2. Germline CDR1 SGHDT, CDR2 YYEEEE. CDR3 length equals 14 residues. The CDR3 coding sequence is TGTGCCAGCAGCTGGGGATTAGCGGGGCGCGAGCAGTGCTTC. Translation: CASSWGLAGREQCF.

This sequence joins TRBV19 and TRBJ2-7; D is ambiguous. The CDR3 extends over 13 amino acids. The germline gives CDR1 LNHDA, CDR2 SQIVND (reference sequence). Trimming pared 5 bases from V and 2 bases from J, leaving 10 bases between. The CDR3 sequence is CASSFGRTYEQYF. The CDR3 DNA follows: TGTGCCAGTAGTTTCGGCAGGACCTACGAGCAGTACTTC.

CDR3 coding DNA: TGTGCCATCTCCCGGAAGGAGGGCTCCTACGAGCAGTACTTC. Amino acid sequence: CAISRKEGSYEQYF. J is TRBJ2-7 and V is TRBV10-3, with D perhaps TRBD2 (6 bases). CDR3 length: 14 amino acids. Germline V gene data show CDR1 as ENHRY and CDR2 as SYGVKD. The V end was cut by 8 bases, the J end by 0 bases, with 14 bases between.

The rearrangement uses TRBV7-8 and TRBJ2-3, with 14 bases matching TRBD2. The ends lost 5 bases at V and 4 bases at J; junction bases unmatched: 5. The CDR3 has 16 residues. Germline loops: CDR1 SGHVS, CDR2 FQNEAQ. As DNA, the CDR3 is TGTGCCAGCAGCCCTGGGACTAGCGGGAGCTCAGATACGCAGTATTTT. Residues: CASSPGTSGSSDTQYF.

The CDR3 nucleotides read TGTGCCAGCAGTTTACTTGGGGGGCAGGCTGAAGCTTTCTTT. This gives the protein CASSLLGGQAEAFF. The chain has TRBV28 and TRBJ1-1; possible D gene TRBD1, 6 bases. Germline values: CDR1 MDHEN, CDR2 SYDVKM. Trimming took 2 bases from V and 6 from J, leaving 13 bases between them. This CDR3 spans 14 amino acids.

The chain carries TRBV6-5 and TRBJ2-5, with D perhaps TRBD1 or TRBD2 (5 bases each). CDR1 is MNHEY and CDR2 is SVGAGI in the germline V gene. The CDR3 has 14 amino acids. With 1 base removed from V and 3 bases from J, the gap between germline ends came to 9 bases. The CDR3 loop is CASSYLGTEETQYF. CDR3 sequence (DNA): TGTGCCAGCAGTTACTTGGGGACGGAAGAGACCCAGTACTTC.

The chain is built from TRBV7-3 and TRBJ1-1, with 7 bases aligning to TRBD1. With 4 bases clipped from V and 2 bases from J, the junction kept 7 bases outside the gene matches. The germline V gene encodes CDR1 SGHTA and CDR2 FQGTGA. This CDR3 is built from 15 residues. The CDR3 sequence is CASSSRQGPNTEAFF. CDR3 DNA: TGTGCCAGCAGCTCGCGACAGGGACCAAACACTGAAGCTTTCTTT.

This sequence joins TRBV27 and TRBJ1-2; D possibly corresponds to TRBD1 (6 bases). V was cut by 6 bases and J by 8 bases, with 16 bases left in between. Germline V gene sequence: CDR1 MNHEY, CDR2 SMNVEV (reference sequence). This CDR3 has 13 amino acids. The CDR3 DNA reads as TGTGCCAGCAGCCTCAGGGGTAGTCGCGGCTACACCTTC. Residues: CASSLRGSRGYTF.

V gene TRBV27 combines with J gene TRBJ2-7; possible D gene TRBD1, 5 bases. The CDR3 extends over 16 amino acids. The germline V and J ends were trimmed by 2 bases and 1 base, with 15 bases remaining between them. Germline CDR1 is MNHEY and CDR2 is SMNVEV (reference sequence). DNA of the CDR3: TGTGCCAGCAGTTTAGACAGACCCTTGATTTCCTACGAGCAGTACTTC. Protein product: CASSLDRPLISYEQYF.

The V gene is TRBV2, the J gene TRBJ2-3; D is undetermined. The CDR3 sequence is 12 residues long. V was cut by 6 bases and J by 3 bases, with 7 bases left in between. Germline CDR1 reads SNHLY; CDR2 reads FYNNEI. The CDR3 protein is CASRLGTDTQYF. CDR3 sequence (DNA): TGTGCCAGCAGGCTGGGTACAGATACGCAGTATTTT. Using reference TRBV2 and TRBJ2-3 for the parts outside the CDR3, the full variable domain is EPEVTQTPSHQVTQMGQEVILRCVPISNHLYFYWYRQILGQKVEFLVSFYNNEISEKSEIFDDQFSVERPDGSNFTLKIRSTKLEDSAMYFCASRLGTDTQYFGPGTRLTVL.